The present TCR beta chain was sequenced within a study of T cells in tuberculosis. General observations from the study: Smaller alpha distances in active tuberculosis partly reflected shorter CDR3-alpha lengths.

Adolescents were screened for latent TB by skin test and IGRA. Each clinical donor contributed on average around 110,000 T cells from unsorted cryopreserved PBMC. The method was immunoSEQ multiplex PCR; TCRdb's version includes in-frame clones alone and lacks a portion of them. The data hold 29,000 or so clones, with just over 90% observed a single time. A remark on this clone: Its antigen is as yet unknown.

The clonotype comes from a donor aged 5 to 30 with latent tuberculosis or without tuberculosis infection. Material: PBMCs.

This CDR3 is CAISPGLALDYEQYF. The CDR3 nucleotides read TGTGCCATCAGTCCTGGACTAGCATTGGACTACGAGCAGTACTTC. The chain is built from TRBV10-3 and TRBJ2-7; 8 bases are a match to TRBD2. Germline-derived CDR1 and CDR2 are ENHRY and SYGVKD. V lost 5 bases and J lost 3; bases outside the gene matches: 9. CDR3 length equals 15 residues.